These 16 T cell receptor beta chains were all obtained from the same sample, sequenced in a study of tumor-infiltrating lymphocytes in primary liver carcinoma. The investigators made TCR beta cDNA from approximately 0.5 ug total RNA, using a constant-region primer. Modified slightly, ARM-PCR produced TCR beta libraries over three nested multiplex PCR rounds. A C-beta reverse primer was combined with TRBV1-TRBV30 forward primers in the first two PCR rounds, and each round had 10 cycles. A single record per CDR3 protein comes from TCRdb applying MiXCR to the multiplex PCR reads. Among 100,000 or so distinct CDR3 sequences, about two thirds were seen once, and the ten largest hold 9% to 15%. Scientists recovered RNA and DNA together from roughly 21-30 mg of unsorted bulk tissue. Sample: liver tumor tissue from sampling region 2. Subset indicated: tumor region T2, inferior pole. These TCRs come from a woman aged 55-70 years with primary liver carcinoma and hepatitis B virus infection.

On this clonotype: The junction does not match germline at one end; this may be a read error. V gene TRBV6-1 combines with J gene TRBJ1-1, with D possibly being TRBD1 (5 bases). The CDR3 contains 13 residues. CDR1 MNHNS and CDR2 SASEGT come from the germline V gene. The CDR3 nucleotides read TGTGCCAGCCGTGCCAGGGAGAACAGTGAAGCTCTCTTT. Translation gives CASRARENSEALF.

This chain joins TRBV28 and TRBJ1-1, with D possibly TRBD1 on 6 matching bases. V gave up 5 bases and J gave up 12 bases, with 16 bases separating them. This CDR3 has 12 amino acids. Germline CDR1 and CDR2: MDHEN and SYDVKM. The CDR3, as DNA: TGTGCCAGCAGTACAATGACAGGTTTGACTTTCTTT. The encoded protein is CASSTMTGLTFF.

Regarding this clonotype: A read error may explain this, as a much larger clone is one base away. The J gene is TRBJ1-1, the V gene TRBV7-9; tentatively, D is TRBD1 (5 bases). Germline CDR1 reads SEHNR; CDR2 reads FQNEAQ (reference sequence). V dropped 3 bases and J dropped 10 bases, with 12 bases sitting between them. This CDR3 contains 12 residues. The CDR3 spells CASSFREMVAFF. The CDR3 coding sequence is TGTGCCAGCAGCTTCAGGGAAATGGTAGCTTTCTTT. The full variable domain, completed using reference TRBV7-9 and TRBJ1-1, is DTGVSQNPRHKITKRGQNVTFRCDPISEHNRLYWYRQTLGQGPEFLTYFQNEAQLEKSRLLSDRFSAERPKGSFSTLEIQRTEQGDSAMYLCASSFREMVAFFGQGTRLTVV.

Turning to this clonotype: One base away lies a much larger clone, so this may be a sequencing read error. This sequence joins TRBV6-6 and TRBJ2-3; 8 bases map to TRBD2. With V trimmed by 6 bases and J by 6 bases, 8 bases remained unmatched. The CDR3 is 14 amino acids. CDR1 MNHNY and CDR2 SVGAGI come from the germline V gene (reference sequence). The CDR3 nucleotides are TGTGCCAGCAGCCGAAGCGGGAGTAATGATACGCAGTATTTT. This translates into CASSRSGSNDTQYF.

A remark on this clonotype: A much larger clone differs from this one at a single base, so this may be a read error. The J gene is TRBJ1-1, the V gene TRBV28; 7 bases line up with TRBD1. In germline, CDR1 is MDHEN, CDR2 SYDVKM. V lost 4 bases, J lost 5 bases, and 13 bases stayed unmatched. CDR3 length equals 16 residues. DNA of the CDR3: TGTGCCAGCAGTTCCTTGGAGGGGGCGGGGAGAACTGAAGCTTTCTTT. Translating it yields CASSSLEGAGRTEAFF.

This clonotype was counted once. This chain uses TRBV18 with TRBJ2-7; TRBD2 agrees at 8 bases. V trimming: 4 bases; J trimming: 4 bases; junction bases outside the gene matches: 12. There are 16 residues in the CDR3. Germline V gene sequence: CDR1 KGHSH, CDR2 LQKENI. CDR3 coding DNA: TGTGCCAGCTCACAAATAGCGGGAAGGCCCATGTACGAGCAGTACTTC. Translating it yields CASSQIAGRPMYEQYF.

As to this clonotype: The junction differs from germline at one of its ends, possibly a read error. The chain carries TRBV29-1 and TRBJ2-1, with 10 positions matching TRBD1. This CDR3 has 14 residues. CDR1 is SQVTM, CDR2 ANQGSEA, per germline. Here the CDR3 reads CSAEGGTGANEQFF. The CDR3 bases are TGCAGCGCTGAAGGGGGGACAGGGGCCAATGAGCAGTTCTTC.

Concerning this clonotype itself: Germline is not matched at one junction end, which may reflect a read error. This chain joins TRBV5-1 and TRBJ2-7; 16 bases align to TRBD2. CDR3 size: 18 residues. CDR1 is SGHRS, CDR2 YFSETQ, per germline. The DNA of the CDR3 is TGCGCCAGCAGTTCCAGGGCCGGGACTAGCGGGAGGGCCTACGGGCAGTACTTC. It specifies CASSSRAGTSGRAYGQYF.

Worth noting for this clonotype: Relative to the germline gene, one junction end is altered; a read error may explain this. This chain links TRBV7-9 with TRBJ2-3, with D maybe TRBD2 (5 bases). The CDR3 consists of 15 residues. The V gene's germline CDR1 is SEHNR and CDR2 FQNEAQ (reference sequence). CDR3 nucleotides: TGTGCCAGCAGTACTACCTCGGCGGGCACAGATACGCAATATTTT. Encoded protein: CASSTTSAGTDTQYF.

A remark on this clonotype: This may be a read error: a much more frequent sequence differs by one nucleotide. This sequence joins TRBV5-1 and TRBJ2-1; 11 bases are shared with TRBD2. Trimming cost V 3 bases and J 7 bases; bases outside gene matches: 6. The CDR3 is made up of 15 amino acids. Germline V CDR1 and CDR2: SGHRS, YFSETQ. CDR3 nucleotide sequence: TGCGCCAGCAGCTCGACTAGCGGGAATGGGAATGAGCAGTTCTTC. Amino acid sequence: CASSSTSGNGNEQFF.

With regard to this clonotype: A much more abundant neighbour one base away suggests this may be a read error. The V call is TRBV6-1, the J call TRBJ1-5, with 8 bases matching TRBD1. Germline CDR1 and CDR2: MNHNS and SASEGT. The CDR3 is 15 amino acids. CDR3 region: CASNEAVTGGQPQHF. The CDR3 DNA sequence: TGTGCCAGCAATGAAGCGGTCACAGGGGGACAGCCCCAGCATTTT.

The CDR3 protein is CASSLGGTSRSPIYNEQFF. The CDR3 DNA is TGTGCCAGCAGCTTAGGGGGGACCAGCAGGAGTCCAATCTACAATGAGCAGTTCTTC. The V call is TRBV11-3, the J call TRBJ2-1, with D perhaps matching TRBD1 or TRBD2 (5 bases each). The V and J ends lost 1 base and 3 bases respectively, with 22 bases between them. The CDR3 has 19 residues. Per germline, CDR1 SGHNT and CDR2 YENEEA.

Comments on this clonotype: This likely comes from a read error, as the CDR3 has no conserved phenylalanine or tryptophan at its end. The V gene is TRBV6-5, the J gene TRBJ2-7; 14 bases are shared with TRBD2. The CDR3 runs 18 residues. Losses at the gene ends were 2 bases for V and 4 bases for J; bases not matched to a gene: 10. Germline CDR1 and CDR2: MNHEY and SVGAGI. The CDR3 sequence: CASSYAGTSGSGAYEQYS. Written as DNA, the CDR3 is TGTGCCAGCAGTTACGCGGGGACTAGCGGGAGTGGAGCGTACGAGCAGTACTCC.

To note about this clonotype: Mismatch with germline at one junction end may stem from a read error. For the CDR3, the DNA is TGTGCCAGCAGTTTTAAACAGGGGGTGGCTGAAAAACTGTTCTTT. Protein sequence: CASSFKQGVAEKLFF. This sequence joins TRBV12-3 or TRBV12-4 and TRBJ1-4; TRBD1 matches at 8 bases. CDR3 length equals 15 residues.

For the CDR3, the DNA is TGCAGCGCGACGACAGCTGGAGATACACGGTATTTT. Translated, it gives CSATTAGDTRYF. This rearrangement joins TRBV29-1 to TRBJ2-3, with D possibly TRBD1 on 5 matching bases. In germline, CDR1 is SQVTM, CDR2 ANQGSEA. Trimming stripped 7 bases from V and 14 bases from J, with 22 bases between. This CDR3 is built from 12 residues.

In regard to this clonotype: Relative to the germline gene, one junction end is altered; a read error may explain this. The chain recombines TRBV11-2 with TRBJ1-2, with D possibly being TRBD1 (5 bases). Germline loops: CDR1 SGHAT, CDR2 FQNNGV. This CDR3 comprises 13 residues. The CDR3 nucleotides are TGTGCCAGCAGCTTGACATGGGACTATGGGTACACCTTC. Protein product: CASSLTWDYGYTF.